This T cell receptor (beta chain) was found in a study of CD8 T cells in ankylosing spondylitis. Overall study findings and caveats: Significantly higher representation of disease-linked clones was reported for matched ankylosing spondylitis synovial fluid.

With respect to this clonotype: Its target is unknown.

Quantitative 5'-RACE with molecular barcodes was used to make the TCR beta libraries. TCRdb analysed the 5' RACE reads with MiXCR anew, one entry per CDR3 protein. The repertoire holds around 250,000 distinct CDR3 sequences, with 18% as singletons. V was clipped by 0 bases and J by 4 bases, with 9 bases between them. The CDR3 runs to 14 residues. Germline lookup yields CDR1 LNHNV and CDR2 YYDKDF (reference sequence). The sequencing input was blood, either unsorted or a sorted T cell fraction (not recorded which). The source is a male donor with ankylosing spondylitis or in good health (not recorded which). V is TRBV15 and J is TRBJ1-1; the D gene is possibly TRBD1 (5 bases). CDR3 nucleotide sequence: TGTGCCACCAGCAGAGATATGGGGGTCACTGAAGCTTTCTTT. Its protein product is CATSRDMGVTEAFF. Combining the CDR3 with reference TRBV15 and TRBJ1-1 gives the whole variable domain DAMVIQNPRYQVTQFGKPVTLSCSQTLNHNVMYWYQQKSSQAPKLLFHYYDKDFNNEADTPDNFQSRRPNTSFCFLDIRSPGLGDTAMYLCATSRDMGVTEAFFGQGTRLTVV.